This T cell receptor beta chain was identified in a study of identical twins. The germline CDR1 and CDR2 sequences are SGDLS and YYNGEE. V lost 3 bases and J lost 15, with 19 bases in between. The CDR3 has 13 residues. Findings and caveats of the study: Abundant beta clonotypes from cord blood bore fewer insertions; memory repertoires lacked this pattern.

A word on this clonotype: Its target is not known.

Each CDR3 protein gets one entry after TCRdb re-called the 5' RACE reads with MiXCR. The sample holds approximately 230,000 distinct CDR3 sequences, more than 12% seen once. The chain recombines TRBV9 with TRBJ2-1; D not certain. This clonotype was obtained from a woman aged 18 to 35 in good health. The sequencing sample was made of memory (CD45RO+) T cells sorted from blood. CDR3 nucleotides: TGTGCCAGCAGCGACTTACGGACCGCCCGAGTGTTCTTC. Residues: CASSDLRTARVFF.